These 25 T cell receptor beta chains came from one sample sequenced in a study of blood T cell repertoires in COVID-19. The data were produced by immunoSEQ multiplex PCR, yet TCRdb's version contains in-frame clones alone and is incomplete. The data show approximately 250,000 clones, about 84% seen once. Sequencing was carried out using peripheral blood. These receptors were obtained from a woman aged 80 or over with COVID-19, enrolled during active disease.

The V call is TRBV5-4, the J call TRBJ1-5; maybe TRBD1 (6 bases). The CDR3 covers 15 residues. The germline V gene has CDR1 SGHNT and CDR2 YYREEE (reference sequence). V dropped 4 bases and J dropped 1 base, with 12 bases sitting between them. The CDR3 spells CASSQGGGSNQPQHF. CDR3 DNA sequence: TGTGCCAGCAGCCAGGGAGGGGGGAGCAATCAGCCCCAGCATTTT.

The CDR3 loop is CASRPGQGASEAFF. CDR3 nucleotides: TGCGCCAGCAGACCCGGACAGGGGGCGTCCGAAGCTTTCTTT. The genes are TRBV10-2 and TRBJ1-1; 11 bases agree with TRBD1. This CDR3 spans 14 amino acids. V was clipped by 6 bases and J by 8 bases; unmatched bases: 8. In germline, CDR1 is WSHSY, CDR2 SAAADI.

This rearrangement joins TRBV27 to TRBJ2-6; 7 positions agree with TRBD1. The V gene's germline CDR1 is MNHEY and CDR2 SMNVEV (reference sequence). Trimming cost V 6 bases and J 4 bases; bases outside gene matches: 15. The CDR3 length is 18 residues. The chain's CDR3 is CASRKGGQARPGANVLTF. The CDR3 bases are TGTGCCAGCAGGAAAGGAGGACAGGCCCGTCCGGGGGCCAACGTCCTGACTTTC. Together with reference TRBV27 and TRBJ2-6, the CDR3 gives the full variable domain: EAQVTQNPRYLITVTGKKLTVTCSQNMNHEYMSWYRQDPGLGLRQIYYSMNVEVTDKGDVPEGYKVSRKEKRNFPLILESPSPNQTSLYFCASRKGGQARPGANVLTFGAGSRLTVL.

V is TRBV3-1 (or the pseudogene TRBV3-2) and J is TRBJ1-1, with D perhaps TRBD1 (5 bases). The length of the CDR3 is 14 residues. Germline V gene sequence: CDR1 LGHDT, CDR2 YNNKEL (reference sequence). The V gene lost 1 base and the J gene lost 11 bases, with 17 bases spanning the gap. CDR3 DNA sequence: TGTGCCAGCAGCCAAGTACCCGGGACTACGGTGGCTTTCTTT. This gives the protein CASSQVPGTTVAFF.

The V gene is TRBV30, the J gene TRBJ2-2; D uncertain. CDR1 and CDR2 (germline): GTSNPN, SVGIG (reference sequence). The V end lost 0 bases, the J end lost 8 bases, and 7 bases lay between the germline ends. CDR3 length: 12 residues. Here the CDR3 reads CAWSVSLGELFF. CDR3 DNA sequence: TGTGCCTGGAGTGTAAGCCTTGGGGAGCTGTTTTTT.

V is TRBV5-1 and J is TRBJ1-5, with 7 bases fitting TRBD1. With V trimmed by 2 bases and J by 3 bases, 2 bases remained unmatched. The CDR3 covers 14 residues. From germline, CDR1 is SGHRS and CDR2 YFSETQ. The CDR3: CASSLEGANQPQHF. CDR3 nucleotides: TGCGCCAGCAGCTTAGAGGGGGCCAATCAGCCCCAGCATTTT.

This clone has just one count. Written as DNA, the CDR3 is TGTGCCAGTAGGACAGGGGACCTATCTGGGGCCAACGTCCTGACTTTC. It encodes CASRTGDLSGANVLTF. The rearrangement joins TRBV19 to TRBJ2-6; 8 positions agree with TRBD1. CDR3 length equals 16 residues. The V gene's germline CDR1 is LNHDA and CDR2 SQIVND (reference sequence). J was trimmed by 1 base and V by 6 bases; bases with no gene match: 5.

V usage is TRBV5-4 and J usage is TRBJ2-3; 9 bases map to TRBD2. The CDR3 has 12 residues. V was clipped by 2 bases and J by 10 bases; unmatched bases: 2. Germline V CDR1 and CDR2: SGHNT, YYREEE (reference sequence). CDR3 DNA sequence: TGTGCCAGCAGCTTTATAGCGGGGGCGCAGTATTTT. Protein sequence: CASSFIAGAQYF.

This rearrangement joins TRBV2 to TRBJ2-2; 7 nucleotides match TRBD1. The length of the CDR3 is 17 residues. Trimming removed 6 bases from V and 5 bases from J; junction bases left unmatched: 15. Germline lookup yields CDR1 SNHLY and CDR2 FYNNEI. DNA of the CDR3: TGTGCCAGCAGGAACACCGTAGGGACAGACTCAACCGGGGAGCTGTTTTTT. Its protein product is CASRNTVGTDSTGELFF.

This chain connects TRBV2 to TRBJ1-5; 9 bases align to TRBD1. This CDR3 region has 15 residues. The V segment lost 9 bases and the J segment 4 bases; nucleotides outside the gene matches: 10. Germline CDR1 is SNHLY and CDR2 is FYNNEI. CDR3 DNA: TGTGCCAGTACGTGGGACAGGGTGGGAAATCAGCCCCAGCATTTT. It codes for CASTWDRVGNQPQHF.

V and J are TRBV28 and TRBJ1-1; D call uncertain. V lost 1 base and J 4 bases, leaving 16 bases between the germline ends. This CDR3 comprises 16 residues. Germline loops: CDR1 MDHEN, CDR2 SYDVKM. The CDR3 spells CASSLSIQSYSTEAFF. The CDR3 coding sequence is TGTGCCAGCAGTTTATCCATACAATCCTACAGCACTGAAGCTTTCTTT.

The J gene is TRBJ1-1, the V gene TRBV6-5; possible D gene TRBD1, 6 bases. V was clipped by 8 bases and J by 0 bases, with 10 bases between them. The CDR3 contains 13 residues. Germline V gives CDR1 MNHEY, CDR2 SVGAGI. CDR3 sequence (DNA): TGTGCCAGCTTAGGGGGATTGAACACTGAAGCTTTCTTT. Residues: CASLGGLNTEAFF.

This clone was seen once. The chain has TRBV28 and TRBJ1-5; D remains ambiguous. This CDR3 region has 12 residues. Germline loops: CDR1 MDHEN, CDR2 SYDVKM. Trimming left V 6 bases short and J 3 bases short, with 6 bases between. The CDR3 nucleotides are TGTGCCAGCAGGAGTTTCAATCAGCCCCAGCATTTT. Protein product: CASRSFNQPQHF.

This chain joins TRBV10-3 and TRBJ2-7; 7 bases map to TRBD2. The CDR3 runs 15 residues. Germline assignment: CDR1 ENHRY and CDR2 SYGVKD. Losses at the gene ends were 10 bases for V and 4 bases for J; bases not matched to a gene: 16. The CDR3 is CATQTISAGRYEQYV. In DNA form, the CDR3 reads TGTGCCACCCAAACTATATCAGCGGGGAGGTACGAGCAGTACGTC.

This clone was seen once. CDR3 in DNA: TGTGCCGCTCCGGAGCGGGGGGTCTACTTCTACAATGAGCAGTTCTTC. It translates to CAAPERGVYFYNEQFF. The V gene is TRBV19, the J gene TRBJ2-1, with 9 bases identical to TRBD2. Per germline, CDR1 LNHDA and CDR2 SQIVND (reference sequence). The length of the CDR3 is 16 residues. Trimming took 11 bases from V and 3 from J; bases not matched to a gene: 14.

The chain couples TRBV6-2 or TRBV6-3 to TRBJ2-3; 10 bases are shared with TRBD2. From germline, CDR1 is MNHEY and CDR2 SVGEGT. CDR3 length: 16 residues. The V gene end was trimmed by 2 bases and the J gene end by 8 bases; junction bases not matched to a gene: 10. The CDR3 bases are TGTGCCAGCAGTTACGGGACTAGCGATGGCCTAGGTACGCAGTATTTT. Translated: CASSYGTSDGLGTQYF.

The chain carries TRBV6-2 or TRBV6-3 and TRBJ1-3; D gene uncertain. The length of the CDR3 is 16 residues. CDR1 is MNHEY, CDR2 SVGEGT, per germline. Deletions cut 0 bases from V and 8 bases from J, with 17 bases between. The CDR3 DNA is TGTGCCAGCAGTTACTCAGAGACAACCCGGTCGGACACCATATATTTT. Protein sequence: CASSYSETTRSDTIYF.

This chain connects TRBV3-1 (or the pseudogene TRBV3-2) to TRBJ2-1; 10 bases are shared with TRBD2. CDR1 LGHDT and CDR2 YNNKEL come from the germline V gene (reference sequence). CDR3 length: 15 amino acids. J gave up 6 bases and V 5 bases, and 7 bases lay outside the gene matches. CDR3 sequence reads: CASSERGGQFNEQFF. As DNA, the CDR3 is TGTGCCAGCAGCGAGCGGGGGGGCCAGTTCAATGAGCAGTTCTTC.

The chain joins TRBV7-2 to TRBJ1-1; no reliable D call. The V end lost 5 bases, the J end lost 3 bases, and 13 bases lay between the germline ends. Germline lookup yields CDR1 SGHTA and CDR2 FQGNSA. The CDR3 has 14 residues. The CDR3 DNA sequence: TGTGCCAGCAGCCAGGACCGAGGGTACACTGAAGCTTTCTTT. It yields the protein CASSQDRGYTEAFF.

The chain uses TRBV28 and TRBJ2-5, with 8 bases fitting TRBD2. The germline V gene has CDR1 MDHEN and CDR2 SYDVKM. CDR3 length: 15 amino acids. The ends lost 5 bases at V and 1 base at J; junction bases unmatched: 6. This chain's CDR3 is CASSPPGGVQETQYF. Here the CDR3 DNA reads TGTGCCAGCAGTCCCCCCGGGGGGGTCCAAGAGACCCAGTACTTC.

This sequence joins TRBV24-1 and TRBJ2-7; TRBD1 might be the D (5 bases). CDR1 is KGHDR and CDR2 is SFDVKD in the germline V gene. The germline V and J ends were trimmed by 1 base and 1 base, with 16 bases remaining between them. This CDR3 spans 17 amino acids. CDR3 sequence reads: CATSDLTTVLVSYEQYV. The CDR3 DNA is TGTGCCACCAGTGATTTAACGACAGTCCTAGTATCCTACGAGCAGTACGTC.

The chain carries TRBV28 and TRBJ1-3; 7 nucleotides match TRBD1. The CDR3 has 15 residues. CDR1 is MDHEN, CDR2 SYDVKM, per germline. Trimming at V came to 6 bases and at J to 0 bases, leaving 5 bases not matched to a gene. The CDR3 nucleotides read TGTGCCAGCAGACTCAGGGGGAACTCTGGAAACACCATATATTTT. Translating gives CASRLRGNSGNTIYF.

The count of this clone is one. The chain links TRBV7-2 to TRBJ1-6; D gene unclear. In germline, CDR1 is SGHTA, CDR2 FQGNSA. The CDR3 is 12 residues long. The germline V and J ends were trimmed by 3 bases and 5 bases, with 2 bases remaining between them. CDR3 nucleotide sequence: TGTGCCAGCAGCTTTAATAATTCACCCCTCCACTTT. Its translation is CASSFNNSPLHF. The full variable domain, with the rest looked up from reference TRBV7-2 and TRBJ1-6, is GAGVSQSPSNKVTEKGKDVELRCDPISGHTALYWYRQSLGQGLEFLIYFQGNSAPDKSGLPSDRFSAERTGGSVSTLTIQRTQQEDSAVYLCASSFNNSPLHFGNGTRLTVT.

The V and J genes are TRBV28 and TRBJ2-6, with no clear D. CDR1 and CDR2 (germline): MDHEN, SYDVKM. This CDR3 region has 16 residues. V lost 2 bases and J 4 bases, leaving 12 bases between the germline ends. CDR3 bases: TGTGCCAGCAGTTTAGCTACATCCGGGGGGGCCAACGTCCTGACTTTC. Its protein is CASSLATSGGANVLTF.

The V call is TRBV30, the J call TRBJ1-1, with 7 bases lining up with TRBD1. J gave up 9 bases and V 1 base, and 8 bases lay outside the gene matches. The CDR3 contains 13 residues. Looked up from germline, CDR1 is GTSNPN and CDR2 is SVGIG (reference sequence). Here the CDR3 DNA reads TGTGCCTGGAGTGGAGGGACAGATCTTAAAGCTTTCTTT. Translated: CAWSGGTDLKAFF.